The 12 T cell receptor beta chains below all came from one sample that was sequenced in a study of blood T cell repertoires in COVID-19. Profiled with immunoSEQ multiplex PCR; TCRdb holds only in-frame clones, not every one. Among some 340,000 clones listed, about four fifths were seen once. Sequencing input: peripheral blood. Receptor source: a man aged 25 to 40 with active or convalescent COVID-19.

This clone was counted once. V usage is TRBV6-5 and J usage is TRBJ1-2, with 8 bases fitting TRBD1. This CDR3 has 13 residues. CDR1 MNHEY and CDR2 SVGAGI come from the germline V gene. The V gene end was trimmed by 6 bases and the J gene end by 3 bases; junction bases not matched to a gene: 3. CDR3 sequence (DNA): TGTGCCAGCAGCCGGGACAGGTACTATGGCTACACCTTC. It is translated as CASSRDRYYGYTF.

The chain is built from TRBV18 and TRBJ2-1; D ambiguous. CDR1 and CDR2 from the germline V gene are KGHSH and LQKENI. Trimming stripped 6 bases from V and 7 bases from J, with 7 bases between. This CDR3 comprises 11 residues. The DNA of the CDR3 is TGTGCCAGCTCTCACGGGAATGAGCAGTTCTTC. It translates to CASSHGNEQFF.

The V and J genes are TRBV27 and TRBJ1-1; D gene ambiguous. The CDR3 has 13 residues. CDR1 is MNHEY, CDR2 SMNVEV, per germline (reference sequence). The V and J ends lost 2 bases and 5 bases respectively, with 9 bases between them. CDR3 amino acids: CASSLDYRTEAFF. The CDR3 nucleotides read TGTGCCAGCAGTTTAGACTATCGGACTGAAGCTTTCTTT.

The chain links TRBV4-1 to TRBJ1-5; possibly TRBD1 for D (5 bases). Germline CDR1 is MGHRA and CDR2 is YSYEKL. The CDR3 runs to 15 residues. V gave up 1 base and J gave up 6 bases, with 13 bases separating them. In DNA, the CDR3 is TGCGCCAGCAGCCAAGTCATCCAGGGAGGTCAGCCCCAGCATTTT. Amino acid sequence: CASSQVIQGGQPQHF.

CDR3 loop: CASSVGGTGLAGTGELFF. The CDR3 DNA sequence: TGTGCCAGCAGCGTGGGAGGAACGGGACTAGCGGGGACCGGGGAGCTGTTTTTT. The rearrangement links TRBV9 to TRBJ2-2; 13 positions match TRBD2. After removal of 2 bases from V and 5 bases from J, the junction contained 9 bases not matched to a gene. CDR1 and CDR2 (germline): SGDLS, YYNGEE. The CDR3 is 18 residues long.

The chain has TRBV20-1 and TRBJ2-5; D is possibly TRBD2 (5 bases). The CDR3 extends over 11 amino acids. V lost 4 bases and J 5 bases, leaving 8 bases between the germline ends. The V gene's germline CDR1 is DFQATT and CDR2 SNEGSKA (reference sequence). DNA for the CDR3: TGCAGTGCTATTTCGGGGGAGACCCAGTACTTC. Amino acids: CSAISGETQYF.

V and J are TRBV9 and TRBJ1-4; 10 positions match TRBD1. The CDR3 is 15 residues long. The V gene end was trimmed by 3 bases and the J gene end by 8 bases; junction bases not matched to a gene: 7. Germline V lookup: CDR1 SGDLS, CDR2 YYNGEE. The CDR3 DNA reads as TGTGCCAGCAGCGACCGGACAGGGGGTGGCGAAAAACTGTTTTTT. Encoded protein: CASSDRTGGGEKLFF.

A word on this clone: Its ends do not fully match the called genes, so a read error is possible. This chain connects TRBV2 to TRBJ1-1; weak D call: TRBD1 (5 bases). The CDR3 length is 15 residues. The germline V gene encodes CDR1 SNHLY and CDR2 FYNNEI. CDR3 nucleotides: TGTGCCAGCAGCGAAGGGGCCTCTTCGTACACTGAAGCTTTCTTT. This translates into CASSEGASSYTEAFF.

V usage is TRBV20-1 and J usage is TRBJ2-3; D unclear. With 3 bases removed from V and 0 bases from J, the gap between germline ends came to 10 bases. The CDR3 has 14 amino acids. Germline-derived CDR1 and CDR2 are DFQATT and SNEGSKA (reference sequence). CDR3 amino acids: CSASLRGSTDTQYF. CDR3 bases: TGCAGTGCTAGTCTGAGAGGCAGCACAGATACGCAGTATTTT.

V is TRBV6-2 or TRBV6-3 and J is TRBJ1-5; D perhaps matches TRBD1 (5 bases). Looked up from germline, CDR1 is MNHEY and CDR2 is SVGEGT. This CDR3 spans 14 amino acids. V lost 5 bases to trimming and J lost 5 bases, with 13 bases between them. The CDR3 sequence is CASSPHGGDQPQHF. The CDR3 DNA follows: TGTGCCAGCAGTCCCCACGGGGGGGATCAGCCCCAGCATTTT.

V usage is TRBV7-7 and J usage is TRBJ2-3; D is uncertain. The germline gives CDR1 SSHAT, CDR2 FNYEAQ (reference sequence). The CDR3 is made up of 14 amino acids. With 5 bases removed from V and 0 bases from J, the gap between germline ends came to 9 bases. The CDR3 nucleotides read TGTGCCAGCAGCGCCTCCTATAGCACAGATACGCAGTATTTT. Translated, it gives CASSASYSTDTQYF.

This CDR3 is CASSSDRFSNQPQHF. As DNA, the CDR3 is TGTGCCAGCAGTTCCGACAGGTTCAGCAATCAGCCCCAGCATTTT. This chain links TRBV2 with TRBJ1-5; D possibly corresponds to TRBD1 (6 bases). Trimming pared 5 bases from V and 1 base from J, leaving 12 bases between. Germline V gene lookup returns CDR1 SNHLY and CDR2 FYNNEI. The CDR3 covers 15 residues.